The 28 T cell receptor beta chains presented below share a single source sample, sequenced in a study of cytomegalovirus exposure and HLA in healthy donors. It was with 60 Vbeta and 13 Jbeta primers that the PCR ran. This table comes from immunoSEQ multiplex PCR, and its TCRdb copy is limited to in-frame clones, with some not included. The sample consists of about 210,000 clones, 80% to 90% of them appearing once. Specimen: PBMCs. These receptors were obtained from a man aged 30 to 39 in good health and CMV-seronegative.

This CDR3 is CASSLTGDYEQYF. CDR3 coding DNA: TGTGCCAGCAGTCTGACAGGAGACTACGAGCAGTACTTC. V gene TRBV27 combines with J gene TRBJ2-7; perhaps TRBD1 as D (6 bases). From germline, CDR1 is MNHEY and CDR2 SMNVEV (reference sequence). The CDR3 is made up of 13 amino acids. V was shortened by 5 bases and J by 3 bases, with 11 bases between the two germline ends.

This chain links TRBV27 with TRBJ2-5; 10 bases align to TRBD2. V lost 6 bases to trimming and J lost 2 bases; unmatched junction nucleotides: 3. The CDR3 contains 14 residues. CDR1 is MNHEY, CDR2 SMNVEV, per germline (reference sequence). The CDR3 loop is CASRIAGGQETQYF. CDR3 nucleotides: TGTGCCAGCAGAATAGCGGGGGGTCAAGAGACCCAGTACTTC.

The chain uses TRBV7-9 and TRBJ1-1, with TRBD1 identical over 7 bases. Germline lookup yields CDR1 SEHNR and CDR2 FQNEAQ (reference sequence). The CDR3 is 15 amino acids. V trimming: 0 bases; J trimming: 0 bases; junction bases outside the gene matches: 1. The CDR3 here is CASSLAQGVNTEAFF. The DNA of the CDR3 is TGTGCCAGCAGCTTAGCGCAGGGGGTGAACACTGAAGCTTTCTTT.

The rearrangement joins TRBV4-1 to TRBJ2-3; 11 bases agree with TRBD2. The CDR3 spans 16 residues. Germline V gives CDR1 MGHRA, CDR2 YSYEKL. Losses at the gene ends were 3 bases for V and 0 bases for J; bases not matched to a gene: 2. DNA for the CDR3: TGCGCCAGCAGCCAGTCTAGCGGGGGGAGCACAGATACGCAGTATTTT. Translation: CASSQSSGGSTDTQYF.

The chain carries TRBV4-2 and TRBJ2-2; possibly TRBD1 for D (6 bases). The CDR3 extends over 15 amino acids. Germline V gene sequence: CDR1 LGHNA, CDR2 YNFKEQ. V gave up 2 bases and J gave up 7 bases, with 14 bases separating them. The CDR3 protein is CASSQLQGIGGELFF. CDR3 nucleotides: TGTGCCAGCAGCCAACTACAGGGTATCGGCGGGGAGCTGTTTTTT.

The chain carries TRBV15 and TRBJ1-4; the D gene is possibly TRBD1 (6 bases). Germline assignment: CDR1 LNHNV and CDR2 YYDKDF (reference sequence). Trimming left V 0 bases short and J 8 bases short, with 13 bases between. CDR3 length: 15 residues. DNA for the CDR3: TGTGCCACCAGCAGAGATTGGGGGGGCGACGAAAAACTGTTTTTT. Amino acid sequence: CATSRDWGGDEKLFF.

This chain links TRBV5-6 with TRBJ2-2, with a weak D call TRBD2 (6 bases). The germline gives CDR1 SGHDT, CDR2 YYEEEE. Trimming pared 1 base from V and 0 bases from J, leaving 10 bases between. The CDR3 is 16 amino acids. The CDR3 sequence is CASSLRTSTNTGELFF. The CDR3 coding sequence is TGTGCCAGCAGCTTGAGAACTAGCACGAACACCGGGGAGCTGTTTTTT.

This chain uses TRBV5-1 with TRBJ2-2, with 11 bases matching TRBD1. The CDR3 extends over 17 amino acids. The V gene end was trimmed by 2 bases and the J gene end by 5 bases; junction bases not matched to a gene: 8. In germline, CDR1 is SGHRS, CDR2 YFSETQ. Here the CDR3 DNA reads TGCGCCAGCAGCTTAGGAACCGGGACAGGGGGGACCGGGGAGCTGTTTTTT. Translating gives CASSLGTGTGGTGELFF.

CDR3 in DNA: TGTGCCAGCAGTCCAGAACGATACGAGCAGTACTTC. Translated: CASSPERYEQYF. The V and J genes are TRBV6-6 and TRBJ2-7; D call uncertain. Trimming removed 5 bases from V and 4 bases from J, with 9 bases in between. This CDR3 contains 12 residues. Germline V gene sequence: CDR1 MNHNY, CDR2 SVGAGI (reference sequence).

This sequence joins TRBV11-2 and TRBJ2-5; possible D gene TRBD2, 5 bases. Trimming removed 5 bases from V and 9 bases from J, with 13 bases in between. The CDR3 runs 12 residues. Germline V gene sequence: CDR1 SGHAT, CDR2 FQNNGV. As DNA, the CDR3 is TGTGCCAGCAGCCAGGCCCTGAGGGCCCAGTACTTC. Translating it yields CASSQALRAQYF.

The rearrangement links TRBV4-1 to TRBJ2-7; 9 bases align to TRBD1. Germline V gene data show CDR1 as MGHRA and CDR2 as YSYEKL. There are 15 residues in the CDR3. Trimming cost V 4 bases and J 1 base; bases outside gene matches: 5. In DNA, the CDR3 is TGCGCCAGCAGCCTCCGGACAGGGGTGTCCTACGAGCAGTACTTC. Amino acid sequence: CASSLRTGVSYEQYF.

The chain is built from TRBV4-1 and TRBJ1-1; D possibly corresponds to TRBD1 (6 bases). The CDR3 consists of 14 residues. Trimming removed 2 bases from V and 6 bases from J, with 13 bases in between. Per germline, CDR1 MGHRA and CDR2 YSYEKL. CDR3 nucleotides: TGCGCCAGCAGCCAATACCAGGGGCGGCCTGAAGCTTTCTTT. It translates to CASSQYQGRPEAFF.

The chain has TRBV6-1 and TRBJ1-3, with 8 nucleotides matching TRBD1. The CDR3 loop spans 14 amino acids. The germline V gene encodes CDR1 MNHNS and CDR2 SASEGT. Unmatched junction bases numbered 3, after V lost 7 bases and J lost 1 base. The CDR3, as DNA: TGTGCCAGCAAGACAGGGGTATCTGGAAACACCATATATTTT. Translation gives CASKTGVSGNTIYF.

The chain recombines TRBV27 with TRBJ1-6; tentatively, D is TRBD1 (6 bases). This CDR3 is 14 amino acids long. The V gene lost 4 bases and the J gene lost 6 bases, with 10 bases spanning the gap. CDR1 is MNHEY, CDR2 SMNVEV, per germline (reference sequence). CDR3 region: CASSSGQFNSPLHF. The CDR3 nucleotides are TGTGCCAGCAGTTCCGGACAGTTTAATTCACCCCTCCACTTT.

The rearrangement uses TRBV5-1 and TRBJ1-1; 9 bases are shared with TRBD1. This CDR3 region has 15 residues. V dropped 0 bases and J dropped 4; count of bases not matched to a gene: 4. Germline CDR1 reads SGHRS; CDR2 reads YFSETQ. This chain's CDR3 is CASSLDGTGSTEAFF. CDR3 sequence (DNA): TGCGCCAGCAGCTTGGACGGGACAGGGAGCACTGAAGCTTTCTTT.

This chain joins TRBV4-3 and TRBJ2-3; 9 bases agree with TRBD2. The germline CDR1 and CDR2 sequences are LGHNA and YSLEER. This CDR3 has 16 amino acids. Germline trimming cut 4 bases from V and 6 bases from J; bases unmatched to any gene: 11. For the CDR3, the DNA is TGCGCCAGCAGCCGGGATTTGGCGGGGGGGCTGGATACGCAGTATTTT. Amino acids: CASSRDLAGGLDTQYF.

The rearrangement uses TRBV27 and TRBJ1-4; TRBD1 matches at 7 bases. V trimming: 5 bases; J trimming: 16 bases; junction bases outside the gene matches: 13. From germline, CDR1 is MNHEY and CDR2 SMNVEV (reference sequence). This CDR3 comprises 13 residues. The CDR3 DNA follows: TGTGCCAGCAGTGCCACAGGGGTCTTTGAGTGGTTTTTT. Amino acid sequence: CASSATGVFEWFF. Complete variable domain (other parts from reference TRBV27 and TRBJ1-4): EAQVTQNPRYLITVTGKKLTVTCSQNMNHEYMSWYRQDPGLGLRQIYYSMNVEVTDKGDVPEGYKVSRKEKRNFPLILESPSPNQTSLYFCASSATGVFEWFFGSGTQLSVL.

This sequence joins TRBV7-9 and TRBJ2-1, with 10 bases that match TRBD1. The V and J ends lost 3 bases and 8 bases, in that order; junction bases with no gene match: 7. The CDR3 sequence is 15 residues long. Germline V gene data show CDR1 as SEHNR and CDR2 as FQNEAQ (reference sequence). As DNA, the CDR3 is TGTGCCAGCAGCTTGGGACAGGGGAGGGGACATGAGCAGTTCTTC. Translation gives CASSLGQGRGHEQFF.

The genes are TRBV9 and TRBJ2-5; 10 bases are shared with TRBD2. This CDR3 is built from 17 residues. Germline assignment: CDR1 SGDLS and CDR2 YYNGEE. The V and J ends lost 4 bases and 2 bases, in that order; junction bases with no gene match: 11. The CDR3 region has the DNA TGTGCCAGCAGCCAAGTTTGGCAAGCGGGGGGGCAAGAGACCCAGTACTTC. Translating it yields CASSQVWQAGGQETQYF.

This chain uses TRBV4-1 with TRBJ2-7; the D gene is possibly TRBD1 (6 bases). CDR3 length equals 15 residues. V gave up 7 bases and J gave up 1 base, with 17 bases separating them. The V gene's germline CDR1 is MGHRA and CDR2 YSYEKL. CDR3 amino acids: CASKLRDTASYEQYF. In DNA form, the CDR3 reads TGCGCCAGCAAACTGAGGGACACCGCATCCTACGAGCAGTACTTC.

The CDR3 is CASSEKDRGKDEQFF. The DNA for the CDR3 is TGCGCCAGCAGTGAAAAAGACAGGGGGAAGGATGAGCAGTTCTTC. The chain links TRBV10-2 to TRBJ2-1, with 9 positions matching TRBD1. Losses at the gene ends were 3 bases for V and 8 bases for J; bases not matched to a gene: 8. Germline CDR1 reads WSHSY; CDR2 reads SAAADI. The CDR3 totals 15 residues.

The chain recombines TRBV6-5 with TRBJ2-7; a possible D gene is TRBD1 (5 bases). The CDR3 sequence is 16 residues long. Germline assignment: CDR1 MNHEY and CDR2 SVGAGI. The V end was cut by 4 bases, the J end by 4 bases, with 20 bases between. The DNA of the CDR3 is TGTGCCAGCAGTTCCTCCTCGACAGCCCAGGGATACGAGCAGTACTTC. It encodes CASSSSSTAQGYEQYF.

This CDR3 is CASSLGTGTEAFF. CDR3 DNA sequence: TGTGCCAGCAGCTTAGGGACAGGGACTGAAGCTTTCTTT. The genes are TRBV7-3 and TRBJ1-1, with 9 bases lining up with TRBD1. Losses at the gene ends were 2 bases for V and 5 bases for J; bases not matched to a gene: 0. The CDR3 consists of 13 residues. The germline gives CDR1 SGHTA, CDR2 FQGTGA.

The rearrangement uses TRBV18 and TRBJ1-2, with TRBD1 identical over 7 bases. The length of the CDR3 is 18 residues. V gave up 2 bases and J gave up 0 bases; unmatched junction bases: 12. Germline assignment: CDR1 KGHSH and CDR2 LQKENI. CDR3 nucleotides: TGTGCCAGCTCACCATCGGCGACAGGGAGTCTCGCTAACTATGGCTACACCTTC. Translated: CASSPSATGSLANYGYTF. The full variable domain, with the rest looked up from reference TRBV18 and TRBJ1-2, is NAGVMQNPRHLVRRRGQEARLRCSPMKGHSHVYWYRQLPEEGLKFMVYLQKENIIDESGMPKERFSAEFPKEGPSILRIQQVVRGDSAAYFCASSPSATGSLANYGYTFGSGTRLTVV.

The chain couples TRBV7-6 to TRBJ1-2, with D perhaps matching TRBD1 (6 bases). Germline V gene sequence: CDR1 SGHVS, CDR2 FNYEAQ. V lost 5 bases and J 7 bases, leaving 20 bases between the germline ends. CDR3 length: 15 amino acids. In DNA, the CDR3 is TGTGCCAGCAGCCCCCTATTGGGCAGGGGTAGTGGCTACACCTTC. It specifies CASSPLLGRGSGYTF.

The chain uses TRBV9 and TRBJ1-2; D is unclear. In germline, CDR1 is SGDLS, CDR2 YYNGEE. The CDR3 consists of 14 residues. V lost 4 bases, J lost 4 bases, and 14 bases lay in between. In nucleotides, the CDR3 is TGTGCCAGCAGCCCGCCCTCCGAGGGCTATGGCTACACCTTC. Translated, it gives CASSPPSEGYGYTF.

About this clone itself: The junction departs from the called germline gene at one end, perhaps through a read error. The rearrangement uses TRBV7-7 and TRBJ2-5; maybe TRBD2 (7 bases). The CDR3 is 13 residues long. Germline-derived CDR1 and CDR2 are SSHAT and FNYEAQ (reference sequence). CDR3 bases: TGTGCTAGCAGCCTAGGGGGGGGTGAGACCCAGTACTTC. Amino acid sequence: CASSLGGGETQYF.

The CDR3: CASRGGTGYEQYF. CDR3 coding DNA: TGTGCCAGTCGAGGGGGCACCGGCTACGAGCAGTACTTC. The chain uses TRBV6-5 and TRBJ2-7, with 7 bases fitting TRBD1. This CDR3 region has 13 residues. With 9 bases clipped from V and 3 bases from J, the junction kept 8 bases outside the gene matches. Germline CDR1 is MNHEY and CDR2 is SVGAGI.